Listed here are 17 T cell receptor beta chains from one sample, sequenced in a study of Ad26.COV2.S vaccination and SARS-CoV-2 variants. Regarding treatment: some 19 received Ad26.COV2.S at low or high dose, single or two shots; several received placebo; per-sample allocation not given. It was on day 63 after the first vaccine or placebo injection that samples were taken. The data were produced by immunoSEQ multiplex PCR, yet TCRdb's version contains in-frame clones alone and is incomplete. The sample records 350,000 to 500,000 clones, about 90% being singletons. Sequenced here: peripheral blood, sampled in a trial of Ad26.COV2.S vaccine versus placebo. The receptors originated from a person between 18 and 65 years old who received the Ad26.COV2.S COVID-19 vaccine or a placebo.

This chain's CDR3 is CASSHRTGIDNEQFF. The CDR3 DNA sequence: TGTGCCAGCAGCCACAGGACAGGGATCGACAATGAGCAGTTCTTC. This rearrangement joins TRBV14 to TRBJ2-1; 8 bases are a match to TRBD1. V shed 3 bases and J 5 bases; nucleotides not matched to a gene: 6. The CDR3 has 15 residues. CDR1 and CDR2 from the germline V gene are SGHDN and FVKESK.

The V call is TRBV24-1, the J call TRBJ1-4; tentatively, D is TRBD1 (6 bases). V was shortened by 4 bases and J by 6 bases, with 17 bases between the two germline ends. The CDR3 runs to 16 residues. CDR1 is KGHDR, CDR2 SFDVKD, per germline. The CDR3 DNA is TGTGCCACCAGTGACCCTTCACAGGGTCTGGATGAAAAACTGTTTTTT. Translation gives CATSDPSQGLDEKLFF.

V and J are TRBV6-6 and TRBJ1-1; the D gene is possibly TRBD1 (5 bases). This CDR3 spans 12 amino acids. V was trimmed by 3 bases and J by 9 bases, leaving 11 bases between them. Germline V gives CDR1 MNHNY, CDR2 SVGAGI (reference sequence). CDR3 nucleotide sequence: TGTGCCAGCAGTTATGAGGGGCGCCAAGCTTTCTTT. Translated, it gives CASSYEGRQAFF.

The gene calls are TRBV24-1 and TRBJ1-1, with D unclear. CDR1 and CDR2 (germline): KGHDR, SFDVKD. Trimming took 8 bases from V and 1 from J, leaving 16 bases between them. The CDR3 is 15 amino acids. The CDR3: CATTEWTPANTEAFF. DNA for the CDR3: TGTGCCACCACCGAATGGACTCCCGCGAACACTGAAGCTTTCTTT.

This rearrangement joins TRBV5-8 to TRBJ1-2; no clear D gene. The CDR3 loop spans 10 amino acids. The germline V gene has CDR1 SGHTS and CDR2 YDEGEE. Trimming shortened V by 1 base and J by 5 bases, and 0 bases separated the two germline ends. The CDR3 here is CASSLYGYTF. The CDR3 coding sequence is TGTGCCAGCAGCTTGTATGGCTACACCTTC.

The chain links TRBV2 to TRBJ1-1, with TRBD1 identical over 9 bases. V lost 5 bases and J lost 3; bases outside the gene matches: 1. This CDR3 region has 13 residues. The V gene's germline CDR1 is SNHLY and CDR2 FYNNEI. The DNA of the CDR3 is TGTGCCAGCAGTCGGACAGGGGACACTGAAGCTTTCTTT. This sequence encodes CASSRTGDTEAFF.

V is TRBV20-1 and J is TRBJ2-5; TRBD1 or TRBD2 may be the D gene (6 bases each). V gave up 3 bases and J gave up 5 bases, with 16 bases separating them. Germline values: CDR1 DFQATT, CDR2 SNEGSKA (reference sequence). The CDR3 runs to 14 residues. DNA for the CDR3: TGCAGTGCTAGTAGGGTGGAGGGGGTGGAGACCCAGTACTTC. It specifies CSASRVEGVETQYF.

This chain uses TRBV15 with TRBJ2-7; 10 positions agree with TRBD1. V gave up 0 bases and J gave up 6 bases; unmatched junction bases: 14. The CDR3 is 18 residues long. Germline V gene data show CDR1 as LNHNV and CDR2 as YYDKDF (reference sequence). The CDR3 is CATSRDTPGTGAAVEQYF. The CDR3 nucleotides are TGTGCCACCAGCAGAGATACCCCCGGGACAGGGGCCGCGGTCGAGCAGTACTTC.

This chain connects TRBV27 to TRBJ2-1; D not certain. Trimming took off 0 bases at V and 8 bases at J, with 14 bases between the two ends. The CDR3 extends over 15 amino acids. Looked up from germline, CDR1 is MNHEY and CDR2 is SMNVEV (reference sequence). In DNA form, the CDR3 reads TGTGCCAGCAGTTTATCGAATAGGGCTGGGGATGAGCAGTTCTTC. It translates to CASSLSNRAGDEQFF.

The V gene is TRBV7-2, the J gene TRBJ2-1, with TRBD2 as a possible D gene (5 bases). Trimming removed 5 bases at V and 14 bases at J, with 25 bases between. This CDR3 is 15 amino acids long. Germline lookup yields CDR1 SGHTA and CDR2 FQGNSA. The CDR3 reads CASSQSGVRGGREFF. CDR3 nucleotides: TGTGCCAGCAGCCAAAGTGGCGTACGGGGTGGTCGGGAGTTCTTC.

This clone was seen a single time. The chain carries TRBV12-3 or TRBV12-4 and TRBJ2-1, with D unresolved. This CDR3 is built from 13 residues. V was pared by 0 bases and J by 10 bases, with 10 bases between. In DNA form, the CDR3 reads TGTGCCAGCAGTTTAGCCATCTCGTCCGAGCAGTTCTTC. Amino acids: CASSLAISSEQFF.

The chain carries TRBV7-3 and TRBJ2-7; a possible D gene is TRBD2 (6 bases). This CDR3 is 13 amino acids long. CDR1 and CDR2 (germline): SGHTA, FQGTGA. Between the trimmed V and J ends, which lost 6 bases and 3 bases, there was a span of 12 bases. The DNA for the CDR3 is TGTGCCAGCAGTCGGGACTCTAACTACGAGCAGTACTTC. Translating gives CASSRDSNYEQYF.

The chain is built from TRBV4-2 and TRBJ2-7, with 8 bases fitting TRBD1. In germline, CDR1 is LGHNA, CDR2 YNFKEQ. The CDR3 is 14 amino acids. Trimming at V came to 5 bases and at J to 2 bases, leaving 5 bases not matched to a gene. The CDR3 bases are TGTGCCAGCAGCAGATGGACAGGGACCTACGAGCAGTACTTC. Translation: CASSRWTGTYEQYF.

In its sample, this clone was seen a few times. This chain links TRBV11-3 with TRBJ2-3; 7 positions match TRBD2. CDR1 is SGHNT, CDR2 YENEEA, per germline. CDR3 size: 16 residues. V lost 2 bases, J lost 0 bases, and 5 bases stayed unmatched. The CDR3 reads CASSLSSGPSTDTQYF. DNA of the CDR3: TGTGCCAGCAGCTTATCTAGCGGTCCTAGCACAGATACGCAGTATTTT.

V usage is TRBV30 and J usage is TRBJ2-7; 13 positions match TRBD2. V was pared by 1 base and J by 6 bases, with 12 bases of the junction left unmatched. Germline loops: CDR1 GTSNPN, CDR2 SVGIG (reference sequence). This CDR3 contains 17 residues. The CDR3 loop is CAWSALAGGSLASEQYF. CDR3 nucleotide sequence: TGTGCCTGGAGTGCACTAGCGGGAGGGTCCCTTGCCTCCGAGCAGTACTTC. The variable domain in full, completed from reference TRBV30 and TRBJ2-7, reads SQTIHQWPATLVQPVGSPLSLECTVEGTSNPNLYWYRQAAGRGLQLLFYSVGIGQISSEVPQNLSASRPQDRQFILSSKKLLLSDSGFYLCAWSALAGGSLASEQYFGPGTRLTVT.

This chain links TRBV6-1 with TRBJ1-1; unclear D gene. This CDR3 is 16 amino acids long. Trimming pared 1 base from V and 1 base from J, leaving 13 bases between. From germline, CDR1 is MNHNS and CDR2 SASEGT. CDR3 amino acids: CASSEESVGRNTEAFF. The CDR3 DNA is TGTGCCAGCAGTGAAGAGTCCGTGGGGAGGAACACTGAAGCTTTCTTT.

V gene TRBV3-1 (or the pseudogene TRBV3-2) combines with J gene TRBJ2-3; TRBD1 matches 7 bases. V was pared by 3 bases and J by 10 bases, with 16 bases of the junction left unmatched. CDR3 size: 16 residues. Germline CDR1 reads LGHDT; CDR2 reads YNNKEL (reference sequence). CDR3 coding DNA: TGTGCCAGCAGCCACCACCGGGACAGCGCAAGATTAGCGCAGTATTTT. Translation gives CASSHHRDSARLAQYF.